This TCR beta chain originates from a study of T cell repertoires in cytomegalovirus infection. The table lists this clonotype with a few counts. An end of the junction differs from the germline gene, which may be a read error. This CDR3 has 13 amino acids. CDR1 and CDR2 from the germline V gene are MNHNY and SVGAGI (reference sequence). A single record per CDR3 protein comes from TCRdb applying MiXCR to the reads. Among some 700,000 distinct CDR3 sequences listed, less than 40% were seen once. The sequenced material came from PBMCs. The TCR sequence derives from a human donor in good health (CMV status not recorded). Some clones in this sample may be carry-over from other donors' samples. This rearrangement joins TRBV6-6 to TRBJ2-1; tentatively, D is TRBD1 (6 bases). The CDR3 is CASSYTPEGVGYF. CDR3 in DNA: TGTGCCAGCAGTTACACCCCCGAGGGGGTAGGTTACTTC.